Following are 10 T cell receptor beta chains from one sample sequenced in a study of blood T cell repertoires in COVID-19. Sequenced by immunoSEQ multiplex PCR; TCRdb stores in-frame clones only, minus some. The profile shows roughly 260,000 clones, about 87% of them singletons. The sequencing sample was made of peripheral blood. All receptors derive from a man aged 60-69 years who had recovered from COVID-19.

The chain employs TRBV6-2 or TRBV6-3 and TRBJ2-7; TRBD1 matches at 11 bases. The CDR3 consists of 15 residues. J gave up 4 bases and V 2 bases, and 4 bases lay outside the gene matches. CDR1 MNHEY and CDR2 SVGEGT come from the germline V gene. As DNA, the CDR3 is TGTGCCAGCAGTTACGGGGACAGGGGGAGGTACGAGCAGTACTTC. This translates into CASSYGDRGRYEQYF.

The V and J genes are TRBV5-1 and TRBJ2-7; D gene ambiguous. Trimming removed 0 bases at V and 2 bases at J, with 9 bases between. The germline CDR1 and CDR2 sequences are SGHRS and YFSETQ. The length of the CDR3 is 14 residues. The CDR3 nucleotides are TGCGCCAGCAGCTTGGCCGGCAGGACCTACGAGCAGTACTTC. Protein: CASSLAGRTYEQYF.

The sample holds one count of this clone. The chain has TRBV6-5 and TRBJ2-7; tentative D call: TRBD1 (6 bases). The germline V and J ends were trimmed by 7 bases and 4 bases, with 14 bases remaining between them. The CDR3 sequence is 13 residues long. CDR1 is MNHEY, CDR2 SVGAGI, per germline. CDR3 DNA: TGTGCCAGCAAGCCTCAGGGGATTTACGAGCAGTACTTC. It is translated as CASKPQGIYEQYF.

This rearrangement joins TRBV4-2 to TRBJ2-6; 7 bases agree with TRBD1. After removal of 3 bases from V and 0 bases from J, the junction contained 5 bases not matched to a gene. The CDR3 is 17 amino acids. Germline V gives CDR1 LGHNA, CDR2 YNFKEQ. Here the CDR3 reads CASSHEGGSSGANVLTF. CDR3 nucleotide sequence: TGTGCCAGCAGCCATGAAGGGGGCAGCTCTGGGGCCAACGTCCTGACTTTC.

This clone has a handful of counts. The V call is TRBV13, the J call TRBJ2-7, with a weak D call TRBD2 (5 bases). Per germline, CDR1 PRHDT and CDR2 FYEKMQ (reference sequence). This CDR3 is 14 amino acids long. V dropped 7 bases and J dropped 5 bases, with 18 bases sitting between them. Here the CDR3 reads CASTFEGNWDEQYF. In DNA form, the CDR3 reads TGTGCCAGCACCTTCGAGGGAAATTGGGACGAGCAGTACTTC.

This chain connects TRBV4-2 to TRBJ1-2, with TRBD1 matching over 11 bases. Germline V lookup: CDR1 LGHNA, CDR2 YNFKEQ. CDR3 size: 18 residues. V shed 0 bases and J 1 base; nucleotides not matched to a gene: 7. The CDR3, as DNA: TGTGCCAGCAGCCAAGAACGGGACAGGGGGGTTTTTAACTATGGCTACACCTTC. Protein sequence: CASSQERDRGVFNYGYTF.

This clone showed up just once. The gene calls are TRBV6-4 and TRBJ2-3, with 11 bases matching TRBD1. The CDR3 extends over 16 amino acids. V gave up 4 bases and J gave up 6 bases; unmatched junction bases: 9. The germline V gene has CDR1 MRHNA and CDR2 SNTAGT. CDR3 loop: CASSALDRGLLDTQYF. Here the CDR3 DNA reads TGTGCCAGCAGTGCCCTGGACAGGGGGCTTTTGGATACGCAGTATTTT.

J is TRBJ2-5 and V is TRBV4-2; 13 bases are shared with TRBD2. This CDR3 comprises 17 residues. Germline trimming cut 1 base from V and 1 base from J; bases unmatched to any gene: 3. Germline V gene data show CDR1 as LGHNA and CDR2 as YNFKEQ. Here the CDR3 DNA reads TGTGCCAGCAGCCAAGCTACTAGCGGGGGGGGCCAAGAGACCCAGTACTTC. Amino acid sequence: CASSQATSGGGQETQYF.

This clone has just a few counts. Other DNA sequences in this sample translate to the same CDR3. The chain links TRBV9 to TRBJ1-6; 9 bases are a match to TRBD1. Germline V gene lookup returns CDR1 SGDLS and CDR2 YYNGEE. The V gene end was trimmed by 3 bases and the J gene end by 2 bases; junction bases not matched to a gene: 3. CDR3 size: 16 residues. CDR3: CASSGGQGAYNSPLHF. In DNA, the CDR3 is TGTGCCAGCAGCGGGGGACAGGGCGCCTATAATTCACCCCTCCACTTT. Full variable domain (outside the CDR3, taken from reference TRBV9 and TRBJ1-6): DSGVTQTPKHLITATGQRVTLRCSPRSGDLSVYWYQQSLDQGLQFLIQYYNGEERAKGNILERFSAQQFPDLHSELNLSSLELGDSALYFCASSGGQGAYNSPLHFGNGTRLTVT.

Remarks on this clone: The germline gene is not matched at one end of the junction; a read error may be the cause. This chain links TRBV6-5 with TRBJ1-3; 9 bases fit TRBD1. Germline V CDR1 and CDR2: MNHEY, SVGAGI. CDR3 length: 11 residues. In DNA form, the CDR3 reads TGTGCCAGCAGTACCCCGGGACAGGGCCATTTT. It yields the protein CASSTPGQGHF.